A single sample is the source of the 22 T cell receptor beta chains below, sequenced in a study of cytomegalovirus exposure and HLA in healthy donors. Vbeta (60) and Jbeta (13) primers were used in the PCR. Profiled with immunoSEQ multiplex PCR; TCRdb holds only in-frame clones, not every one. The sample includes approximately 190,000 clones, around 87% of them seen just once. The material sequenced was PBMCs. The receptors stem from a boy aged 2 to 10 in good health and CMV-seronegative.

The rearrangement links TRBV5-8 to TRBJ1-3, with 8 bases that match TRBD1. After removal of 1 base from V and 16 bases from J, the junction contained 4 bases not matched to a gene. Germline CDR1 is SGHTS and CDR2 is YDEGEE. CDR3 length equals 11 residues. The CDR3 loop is CASSLRDRSYF. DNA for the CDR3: TGTGCCAGCAGCTTGCGGGACAGGTCCTATTTT.

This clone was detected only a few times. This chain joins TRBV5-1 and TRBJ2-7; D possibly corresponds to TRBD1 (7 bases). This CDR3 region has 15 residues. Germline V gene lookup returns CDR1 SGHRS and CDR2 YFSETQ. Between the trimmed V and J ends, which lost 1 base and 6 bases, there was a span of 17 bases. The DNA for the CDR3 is TGCGCCAGCAGCTTGCAACAGGGGCTGGGGGGCGAGCAGTACTTC. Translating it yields CASSLQQGLGGEQYF.

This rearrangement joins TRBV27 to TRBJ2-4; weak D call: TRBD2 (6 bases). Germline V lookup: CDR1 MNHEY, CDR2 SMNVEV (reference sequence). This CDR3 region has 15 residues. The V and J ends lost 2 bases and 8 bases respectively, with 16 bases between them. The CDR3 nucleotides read TGTGCCAGCAGTTTAAAACAGACAACGGGAGACATTCAGTACTTC. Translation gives CASSLKQTTGDIQYF.

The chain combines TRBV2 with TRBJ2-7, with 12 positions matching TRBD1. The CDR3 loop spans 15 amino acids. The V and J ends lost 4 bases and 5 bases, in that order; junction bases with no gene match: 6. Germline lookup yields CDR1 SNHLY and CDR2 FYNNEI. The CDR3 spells CASSGRDRGRDEQYF. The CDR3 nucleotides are TGTGCCAGCAGTGGGAGGGACAGGGGGCGTGACGAGCAGTACTTC.

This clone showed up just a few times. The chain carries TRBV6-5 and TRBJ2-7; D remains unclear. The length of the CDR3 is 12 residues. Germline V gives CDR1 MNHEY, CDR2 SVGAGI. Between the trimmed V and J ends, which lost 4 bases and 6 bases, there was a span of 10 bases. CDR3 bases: TGTGCCAGCAGTTCCACCAGTGGCGAGCAGTACTTC. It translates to CASSSTSGEQYF.

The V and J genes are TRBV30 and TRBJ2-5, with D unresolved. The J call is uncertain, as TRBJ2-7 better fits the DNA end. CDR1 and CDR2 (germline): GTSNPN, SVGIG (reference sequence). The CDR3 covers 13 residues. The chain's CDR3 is CAVLPMSSYEQYF. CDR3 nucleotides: TGTGCCGTGTTACCGATGAGCTCCTACGAGCAGTACTTC.

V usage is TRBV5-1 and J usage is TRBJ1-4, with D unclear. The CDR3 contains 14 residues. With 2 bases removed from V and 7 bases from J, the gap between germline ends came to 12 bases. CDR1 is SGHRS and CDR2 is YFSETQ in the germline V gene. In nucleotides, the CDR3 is TGCGCCAGCAGCTTTATGAGGGATCCTGAAAAACTGTTTTTT. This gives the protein CASSFMRDPEKLFF.

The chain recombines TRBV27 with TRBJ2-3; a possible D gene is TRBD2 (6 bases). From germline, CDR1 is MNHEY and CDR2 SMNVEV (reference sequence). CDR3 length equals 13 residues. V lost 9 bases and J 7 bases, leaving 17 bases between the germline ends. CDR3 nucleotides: TGTGCCAGGAGACCCGGGACTCCCCATACGCAGTATTTT. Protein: CARRPGTPHTQYF.

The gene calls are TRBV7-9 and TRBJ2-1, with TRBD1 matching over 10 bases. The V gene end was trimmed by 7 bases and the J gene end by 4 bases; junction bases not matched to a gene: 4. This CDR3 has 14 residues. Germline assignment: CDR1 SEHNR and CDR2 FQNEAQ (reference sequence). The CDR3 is CASTPGQGYNEQFF. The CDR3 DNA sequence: TGTGCCAGCACCCCGGGACAGGGGTACAATGAGCAGTTCTTC.

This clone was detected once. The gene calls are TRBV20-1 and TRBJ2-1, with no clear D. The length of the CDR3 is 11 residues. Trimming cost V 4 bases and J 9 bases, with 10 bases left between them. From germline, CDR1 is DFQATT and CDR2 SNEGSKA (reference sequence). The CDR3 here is CSAILVLEQFF. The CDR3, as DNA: TGCAGTGCTATCTTAGTCCTTGAGCAGTTCTTC.

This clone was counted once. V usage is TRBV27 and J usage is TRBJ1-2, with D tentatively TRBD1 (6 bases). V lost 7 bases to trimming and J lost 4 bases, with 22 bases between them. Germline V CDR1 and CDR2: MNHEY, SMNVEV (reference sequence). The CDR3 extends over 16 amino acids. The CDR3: CASTSPIGGILYGYTF. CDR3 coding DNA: TGTGCCAGCACAAGCCCAATAGGGGGAATACTCTATGGCTACACCTTC.

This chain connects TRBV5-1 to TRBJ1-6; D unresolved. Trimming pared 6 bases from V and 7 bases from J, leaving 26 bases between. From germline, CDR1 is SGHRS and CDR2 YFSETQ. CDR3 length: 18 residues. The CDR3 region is CASTLVGGGDRRNSPLHF. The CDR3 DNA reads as TGCGCCAGCACCTTAGTTGGAGGAGGAGACCGCCGAAATTCACCCCTCCACTTT. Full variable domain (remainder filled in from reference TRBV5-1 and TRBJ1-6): KAGVTQTPRYLIKTRGQQVTLSCSPISGHRSVSWYQQTPGQGLQFLFEYFSETQRNKGNFPGRFSGRQFSNSRSEMNVSTLELGDSALYLCASTLVGGGDRRNSPLHFGNGTRLTVT.

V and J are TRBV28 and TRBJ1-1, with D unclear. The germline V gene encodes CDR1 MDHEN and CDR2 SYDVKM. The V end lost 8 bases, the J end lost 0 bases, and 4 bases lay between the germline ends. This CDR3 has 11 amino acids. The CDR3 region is CASLLNTEAFF. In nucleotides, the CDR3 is TGTGCCAGCCTGTTGAACACTGAAGCTTTCTTT.

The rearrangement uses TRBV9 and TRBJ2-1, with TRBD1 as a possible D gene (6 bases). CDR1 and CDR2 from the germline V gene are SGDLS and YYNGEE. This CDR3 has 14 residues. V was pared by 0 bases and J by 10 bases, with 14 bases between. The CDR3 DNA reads TGTGCCAGCAGCGTAGAGTGGGGGCCTCGGGAGCAGTTCTTC. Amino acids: CASSVEWGPREQFF.

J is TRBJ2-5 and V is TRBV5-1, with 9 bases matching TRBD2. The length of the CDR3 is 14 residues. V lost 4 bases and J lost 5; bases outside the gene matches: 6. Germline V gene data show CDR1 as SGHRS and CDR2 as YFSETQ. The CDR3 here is CASSLSGGSETQYF. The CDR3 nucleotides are TGCGCCAGCAGCCTGAGCGGGGGGTCGGAGACCCAGTACTTC.

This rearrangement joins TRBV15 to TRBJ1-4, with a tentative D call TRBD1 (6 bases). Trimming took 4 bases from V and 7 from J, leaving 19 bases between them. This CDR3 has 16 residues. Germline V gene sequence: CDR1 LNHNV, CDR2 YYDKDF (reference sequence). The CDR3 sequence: CATSNLQDSWREKLFF. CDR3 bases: TGTGCCACCAGCAATTTACAGGACAGTTGGCGTGAAAAACTGTTTTTT.

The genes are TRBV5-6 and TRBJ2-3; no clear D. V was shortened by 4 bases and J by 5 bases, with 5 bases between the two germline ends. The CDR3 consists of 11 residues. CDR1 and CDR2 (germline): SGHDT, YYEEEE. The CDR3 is CASSAGDTQYF. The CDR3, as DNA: TGTGCCAGCAGCGCCGGAGATACGCAGTATTTT.

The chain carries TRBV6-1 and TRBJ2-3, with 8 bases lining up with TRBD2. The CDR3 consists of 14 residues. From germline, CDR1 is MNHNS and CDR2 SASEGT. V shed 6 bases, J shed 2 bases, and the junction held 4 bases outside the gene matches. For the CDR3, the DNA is TGTGCCAGCAGGACCGGGGGGGACACAGATACGCAGTATTTT. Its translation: CASRTGGDTDTQYF.

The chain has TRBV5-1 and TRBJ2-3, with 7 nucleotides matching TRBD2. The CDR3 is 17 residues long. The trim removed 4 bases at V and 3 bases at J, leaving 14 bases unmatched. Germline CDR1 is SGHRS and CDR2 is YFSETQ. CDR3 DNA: TGCGCCAGCAGCGGAACCCTAGCGGATACAAGGACAGATACGCAGTATTTT. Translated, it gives CASSGTLADTRTDTQYF.

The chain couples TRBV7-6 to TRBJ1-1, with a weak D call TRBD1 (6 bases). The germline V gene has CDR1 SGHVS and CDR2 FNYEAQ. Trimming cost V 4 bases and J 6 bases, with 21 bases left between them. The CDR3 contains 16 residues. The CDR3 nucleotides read TGTGCCAGCAGCTCCAGGACAGAAACCCTTTCTCCTGAAGCTTTCTTT. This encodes CASSSRTETLSPEAFF.

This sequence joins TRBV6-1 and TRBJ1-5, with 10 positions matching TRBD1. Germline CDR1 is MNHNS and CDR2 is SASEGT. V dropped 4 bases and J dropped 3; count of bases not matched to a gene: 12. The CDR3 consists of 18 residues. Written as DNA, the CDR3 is TGTGCCAGCAGTGTAATCCCGGGACAGGGGTTGATCAATCAGCCCCAGCATTTT. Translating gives CASSVIPGQGLINQPQHF.

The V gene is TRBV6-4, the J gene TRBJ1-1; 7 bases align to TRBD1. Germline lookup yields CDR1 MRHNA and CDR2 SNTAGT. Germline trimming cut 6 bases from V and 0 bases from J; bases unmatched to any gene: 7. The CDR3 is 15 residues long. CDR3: CASSPGTVMNTEAFF. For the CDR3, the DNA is TGTGCCAGCAGCCCCGGGACAGTCATGAACACTGAAGCTTTCTTT.